One and the same sample provided the 6 T cell receptor beta chains below, sequenced in a study of blood T cell repertoires in COVID-19. Data came from immunoSEQ multiplex PCR; TCRdb stores just in-frame clones and leaves some out. In the table there are 150,000 to 200,000 clones, about nine tenths of which are singletons. The sequencing input was peripheral blood. The receptors originated from a man in his 70s with active or convalescent COVID-19.

The chain combines TRBV3-1 (or the pseudogene TRBV3-2) with TRBJ2-7, with 8 bases lining up with TRBD2. Germline CDR1 LGHDT, CDR2 YNNKEL (reference sequence). Trimming cost V 6 bases and J 0 bases; bases outside gene matches: 4. CDR3 size: 14 residues. In DNA, the CDR3 is TGTGCCAGCAGTCGCGGGGGGAACTCCTACGAGCAGTACTTC. Translation gives CASSRGGNSYEQYF.

This clone was seen once. The chain joins TRBV11-2 to TRBJ1-6; 7 nucleotides align to TRBD1. V dropped 5 bases and J dropped 16; count of bases not matched to a gene: 5. The CDR3 sequence is 11 residues long. CDR1 is SGHAT and CDR2 is FQNNGV in the germline V gene. In nucleotides, the CDR3 is TGTGCCAGCAGCACCGGGACAGAACTCCACTTT. Translating it yields CASSTGTELHF.

The chain is built from TRBV10-3 and TRBJ1-4; 9 bases are shared with TRBD1. Germline CDR1 and CDR2: ENHRY and SYGVKD. The CDR3 consists of 14 residues. V gave up 7 bases and J gave up 12 bases; unmatched junction bases: 12. The CDR3 spells CAIIPGQGNLELFF. The CDR3 DNA sequence: TGTGCCATCATACCGGGACAGGGTAATTTAGAACTGTTTTTT.

V usage is TRBV3-1 (or the pseudogene TRBV3-2) and J usage is TRBJ2-2; TRBD1 agrees at 7 bases. V was pared by 2 bases and J by 1 base, with 4 bases of the junction left unmatched. The CDR3 contains 16 residues. Per germline, CDR1 LGHDT and CDR2 YNNKEL (reference sequence). The CDR3: CASSQRGPVNTGELFF. Written as DNA, the CDR3 is TGTGCCAGCAGCCAAAGGGGGCCCGTGAACACCGGGGAGCTGTTTTTT.

The V gene is TRBV5-4, the J gene TRBJ1-1; possibly TRBD1 for D (5 bases). This CDR3 contains 13 residues. With 3 bases removed from V and 7 bases from J, the gap between germline ends came to 13 bases. CDR1 and CDR2 from the germline V gene are SGHNT and YYREEE (reference sequence). The CDR3, as DNA: TGTGCCAGCAGCTCACCCGAGACAGTTGAAGCTTTCTTT. Translation: CASSSPETVEAFF.

J is TRBJ2-5 and V is TRBV19; no firm D call. This CDR3 is built from 13 residues. Germline CDR1 reads LNHDA; CDR2 reads SQIVND (reference sequence). V shed 3 bases and J shed 2 bases, with 7 bases lying between them. The CDR3 region is CASSIGVQETQYF. Written as DNA, the CDR3 is TGTGCCAGTAGTATTGGAGTTCAAGAGACCCAGTACTTC.